This T cell receptor beta chain emerged from a study of shared clonotypes between healthy human individuals. Study-level background: The study used three CD4 naive, three CD4 memory, two CD8 naive and one CD8 memory plate per donor.

The study separated CD4+ cells into CD45RA+ naive and CD45RA-negative memory subsets. Germline loops: CDR1 MNHNY, CDR2 SVGAGI (reference sequence). The ends lost 7 bases at V and 0 bases at J; junction bases unmatched: 8. This CDR3 region has 15 residues. Sorted-subset replicate PCRs used around 200 ng of genomic DNA. This amount corresponded to approximately 30,000 T cell genomes. Original processing notes: Without quality scores, immunoSEQ junctional reads could not be filtered like full-length reads. Libraries were prepared by immunoSEQ multiplex PCR; TCRdb keeps only in-frame clonotypes and omits some of them. V and J calls and clone size are given by that table; D and trimming were obtained from the DNA. The sample includes more than 550,000 clones, roughly two thirds of them seen just once.

The chain uses TRBV6-6 and TRBJ2-7; 8 positions agree with TRBD2. The source of this sequence is a woman in her thirties in good health. Sequencing was performed on memory CD4+ T cells sorted from blood. As to subset: CD45RA-negative fraction. The CDR3 DNA reads TGTGCCAGCAAAAAACTAGCGGATAGCTCCTACGAGCAGTACTTC. Translated, it gives CASKKLADSSYEQYF.